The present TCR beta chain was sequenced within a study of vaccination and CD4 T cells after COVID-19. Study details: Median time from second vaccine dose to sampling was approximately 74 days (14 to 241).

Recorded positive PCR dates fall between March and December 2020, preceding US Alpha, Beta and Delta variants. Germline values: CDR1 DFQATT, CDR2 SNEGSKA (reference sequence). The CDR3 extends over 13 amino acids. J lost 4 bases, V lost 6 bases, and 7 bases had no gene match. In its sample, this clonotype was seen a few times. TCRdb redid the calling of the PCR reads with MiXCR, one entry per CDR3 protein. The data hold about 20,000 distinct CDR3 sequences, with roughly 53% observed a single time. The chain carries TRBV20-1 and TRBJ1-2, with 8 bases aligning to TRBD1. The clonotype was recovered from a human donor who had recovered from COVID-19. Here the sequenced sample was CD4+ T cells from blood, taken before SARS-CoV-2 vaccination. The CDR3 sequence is CSAPSGGGYGYTF. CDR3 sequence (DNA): TGCAGTGCCCCTTCAGGGGGCGGCTATGGCTACACCTTC.